Shown below are 29 T cell receptor beta chains from a single sample sequenced in a study of blood T cells in healthy people across ages. Sample-barcoded 5' priming and a J-beta primer mix drove a second PCR of about 7 to 12 cycles. TCRdb reprocessed the 5' RACE reads with MiXCR, giving one entry per CDR3 protein. The sample holds fewer than 800,000 distinct CDR3 sequences, around a quarter seen once. These records were also assigned to another study, of T cells of mothers and their children.

Sequenced input: blood. Receptors originate from a boy aged 10-17 years in good health.

This clonotype has just a few counts. The chain carries TRBV12-3 or TRBV12-4 and TRBJ1-1; D might be TRBD1 (6 bases). V lost 4 bases and J lost 4, with 13 bases in between. The CDR3 is 14 residues long. CDR3 sequence reads: CASSSGVWGTEAFF. Written as DNA, the CDR3 is TGTGCCAGCAGTTCAGGGGTATGGGGCACTGAAGCTTTCTTT.

This clonotype appeared a few times. This sequence joins TRBV3-1 and TRBJ2-5; TRBD2 aligns across 7 bases. Losses at the gene ends were 5 bases for V and 3 bases for J; bases not matched to a gene: 3. From germline, CDR1 is LGHDT and CDR2 YNNKEL (reference sequence). CDR3 length: 13 amino acids. This chain's CDR3 is CASSYLAEETQYF. CDR3 nucleotide sequence: TGTGCCAGCAGCTATCTAGCGGAAGAGACCCAGTACTTC.

This clonotype was seen more than once but under ten times. V and J are TRBV7-9 and TRBJ2-6; D may be TRBD2 (6 bases). V gave up 10 bases and J gave up 1 base, with 11 bases separating them. This CDR3 is 14 amino acids long. Germline-derived CDR1 and CDR2 are SEHNR and FQNEAQ (reference sequence). The CDR3 DNA reads TGTGCCAACAACGGAGGGTCTGGGGCCAACGTCCTGACTTTC. Residues: CANNGGSGANVLTF.

The chain combines TRBV19 with TRBJ1-5; 7 bases fit TRBD1. There are 17 residues in the CDR3. Trimming took 6 bases from V and 0 from J; bases not matched to a gene: 11. Germline V gives CDR1 LNHDA, CDR2 SQIVND (reference sequence). In nucleotides, the CDR3 is TGTGCCAGTAGCACCCTTGGGACAGAGAATAGCAATCAGCCCCAGCATTTT. Translating it yields CASSTLGTENSNQPQHF.

This chain connects TRBV6-5 to TRBJ2-7; TRBD2 matches at 7 bases. The CDR3 covers 14 residues. V shed 3 bases, J shed 2 bases, and the junction held 4 bases outside the gene matches. Germline V gives CDR1 MNHEY, CDR2 SVGAGI. Here the CDR3 reads CASSYIGRTYEQYF. CDR3 in DNA: TGTGCCAGCAGTTATATCGGGAGGACCTACGAGCAGTACTTC.

This clonotype turned up a few times. The rearrangement joins TRBV3-1 to TRBJ1-2; no clear D gene. The V end was cut by 4 bases, the J end by 4 bases, with 13 bases between. Looked up from germline, CDR1 is LGHDT and CDR2 is YNNKEL (reference sequence). This CDR3 region has 14 residues. The CDR3 DNA is TGTGCCAGCAGCCCCCGGGATCTTACCTATGGCTACACCTTC. Protein product: CASSPRDLTYGYTF.

The CDR3 region has the DNA TGTGCCAGCAGCCCCCGGGACACCCGGGGTGGGAGAGATGAGCAGTTCTTC. Encoded protein: CASSPRDTRGGRDEQFF. J is TRBJ2-1 and V is TRBV11-1; a possible D gene is TRBD1 (6 bases). CDR1 SGHAT and CDR2 FQDESV come from the germline V gene (reference sequence). Trimming removed 5 bases from V and 8 bases from J, with 25 bases in between. The CDR3 totals 17 residues.

This clonotype was seen a few times. The V gene is TRBV4-3, the J gene TRBJ2-3; D remains unclear. In germline, CDR1 is LGHNA, CDR2 YSLEER. V was clipped by 0 bases and J by 2 bases, with 12 bases between them. The CDR3 length is 16 residues. CDR3 nucleotides: TGCGCCAGCAGCCAAGAACCTTTTTCTCTCACAGATACGCAGTATTTT. Translated: CASSQEPFSLTDTQYF.

V gene TRBV7-2 combines with J gene TRBJ1-4, with no clear D. Per germline, CDR1 SGHTA and CDR2 FQGNSA. Trimming left V 5 bases short and J 5 bases short, with 9 bases between. CDR3 length: 13 residues. CDR3 in amino acids: CASSPGGNEKLFF. The CDR3 DNA reads as TGTGCCAGCAGCCCGGGTGGGAATGAAAAACTGTTTTTT.

This clonotype was counted only a few times. The rearrangement links TRBV7-9 to TRBJ2-1; D is tentatively TRBD1 or TRBD2 (5 bases each). V lost 5 bases and J lost 10, with 21 bases in between. Germline V gene lookup returns CDR1 SEHNR and CDR2 FQNEAQ (reference sequence). The CDR3 extends over 15 amino acids. As DNA, the CDR3 is TGTGCCAGCAGCCCAAACCGGGACCGTGCTAGGGAGCAGTTCTTC. Protein product: CASSPNRDRAREQFF.

This sequence joins TRBV27 and TRBJ1-4; D perhaps matches TRBD1 (5 bases). V lost 2 bases and J lost 7, with 11 bases in between. CDR1 and CDR2 from the germline V gene are MNHEY and SMNVEV (reference sequence). The CDR3 loop spans 14 amino acids. CDR3 nucleotide sequence: TGTGCCAGCAGTTTAATAGGGGCGCGTGAAAAACTGTTTTTT. It yields the protein CASSLIGAREKLFF.

This clonotype was detected a few times. V gene TRBV7-9 combines with J gene TRBJ2-7, with D tentatively TRBD2 (5 bases). CDR3 size: 16 residues. The ends were cut back, 1 base at V and 0 bases at J, with 13 bases in the middle. Per the germline V gene, CDR1 is SEHNR and CDR2 is FQNEAQ (reference sequence). The CDR3 here is CASSLGRLGSSYEQYF. Written as DNA, the CDR3 is TGTGCCAGCAGCTTAGGGCGTTTAGGGAGCTCCTACGAGCAGTACTTC. Using reference TRBV7-9 and TRBJ2-7 for the parts outside the CDR3, the full variable domain is DTGVSQNPRHKITKRGQNVTFRCDPISEHNRLYWYRQTLGQGPEFLTYFQNEAQLEKSRLLSDRFSAERPKGSFSTLEIQRTEQGDSAMYLCASSLGRLGSSYEQYFGPGTRLTVT.

The chain employs TRBV11-2 and TRBJ1-2, with D possibly being TRBD1 (6 bases). The V end lost 5 bases, the J end lost 1 base, and 14 bases lay between the germline ends. Germline assignment: CDR1 SGHAT and CDR2 FQNNGV. This CDR3 contains 15 residues. The CDR3 nucleotides are TGTGCCAGCAGCCTGGGACAAAACATTAACTATGGCTACACCTTC. It encodes CASSLGQNINYGYTF.

This clonotype was observed a few times. The V call is TRBV4-3, the J call TRBJ2-2, with a weak D call TRBD2 (5 bases). Germline CDR1 reads LGHNA; CDR2 reads YSLEER. The CDR3 contains 16 residues. The V end lost 0 bases, the J end lost 3 bases, and 11 bases lay between the germline ends. This chain's CDR3 is CASSQDRGTDTGELFF. The CDR3 DNA reads as TGCGCCAGCAGCCAAGACCGGGGTACGGACACCGGGGAGCTGTTTTTT.

This clonotype occurred a few times. J is TRBJ2-3 and V is TRBV28; D perhaps matches TRBD2 (6 bases). The CDR3 is 19 residues long. Trimming stripped 3 bases from V and 0 bases from J, with 22 bases between. CDR1 is MDHEN and CDR2 is SYDVKM in the germline V gene. Here the CDR3 DNA reads TGTGCCAGCAGTTTCGCGTGGGACGCGGGATCCTCTAGCACAGATACGCAGTATTTT. Protein: CASSFAWDAGSSSTDTQYF.

This clonotype appeared a few times. The CDR3 here is CASSLVLGLESYEQFF. The CDR3 bases are TGCGCCAGCAGCTTGGTTCTGGGACTAGAATCATATGAGCAGTTCTTC. The gene calls are TRBV5-1 and TRBJ2-1; TRBD2 matches at 8 bases. Germline V lookup: CDR1 SGHRS, CDR2 YFSETQ. Losses at the gene ends were 0 bases for V and 8 bases for J; bases not matched to a gene: 10. This CDR3 has 16 amino acids.

This clonotype was recorded a few times. The junction departs from the called germline gene at one end, perhaps through a read error. This chain joins TRBV5-1 and TRBJ2-1; 10 bases are a match to TRBD2. The germline CDR1 and CDR2 sequences are SGHRS and YFSETQ. This CDR3 comprises 15 residues. CDR3 nucleotides: TGCGCCAGCAACTTGAGGACTAGCGGATACAATGAGCAGTTCTTC. Amino acids: CASNLRTSGYNEQFF. The entire variable domain, with the rest obtained from reference TRBV5-1 and TRBJ2-1, is as follows: KAGVTQTPRYLIKTRGQQVTLSCSPISGHRSVSWYQQTPGQGLQFLFEYFSETQRNKGNFPGRFSGRQFSNSRSEMNVSTLELGDSALYLCASNLRTSGYNEQFFGPGTRLTVL.

This chain links TRBV4-3 with TRBJ1-3; D remains ambiguous. There are 17 residues in the CDR3. In germline, CDR1 is LGHNA, CDR2 YSLEER. Trimming removed 0 bases at V and 0 bases at J, with 12 bases between. Written as DNA, the CDR3 is TGCGCCAGCAGCCAAGATGGACCCTCGAGCTCTGGAAACACCATATATTTT. Amino acid sequence: CASSQDGPSSSGNTIYF.

The J gene is TRBJ1-1, the V gene TRBV3-1; 7 bases align to TRBD1. Looked up from germline, CDR1 is LGHDT and CDR2 is YNNKEL (reference sequence). CDR3 length equals 14 residues. After removal of 4 bases from V and 8 bases from J, the junction contained 10 bases not matched to a gene. In DNA form, the CDR3 reads TGTGCCAGCAGCCTACGAGGGGGCCCTCCCGAAGCTTTCTTT. It encodes CASSLRGGPPEAFF. The full variable domain, in which reference TRBV3-1 and TRBJ1-1 provide the parts outside the CDR3, is DTAVSQTPKYLVTQMGNDKSIKCEQNLGHDTMYWYKQDSKKFLKIMFSYNNKELIINETVPNRFSPKSPDKAHLNLHINSLELGDSAVYFCASSLRGGPPEAFFGQGTRLTVV.

This clonotype was observed a handful of times. The chain is built from TRBV7-8 and TRBJ1-1, with a weak D call TRBD1 (5 bases). Germline V CDR1 and CDR2: SGHVS, FQNEAQ. The CDR3 runs 16 residues. V was pared by 5 bases and J by 0 bases, with 16 bases between. The CDR3 region has the DNA TGTGCCAGCAGCCTCCTCTGGGGGGAGGTGAACACTGAAGCTTTCTTT. Amino acids: CASSLLWGEVNTEAFF.

Concerning this clonotype itself: The CDR3 ends on some other residue instead of the conserved phenylalanine or tryptophan, so this is likely a read error. The chain recombines TRBV5-5 with TRBJ2-7; maybe TRBD1 (5 bases). This CDR3 spans 15 amino acids. The germline CDR1 and CDR2 sequences are SGHKS and YYEKEE (reference sequence). V dropped 1 base and J dropped 2 bases, with 13 bases sitting between them. The CDR3 DNA reads as TGTGCCAGCAGCTTGAGGGGCACCGGAACCTACGAGCAGTACTCC. Protein sequence: CASSLRGTGTYEQYS.

The gene calls are TRBV12-3 or TRBV12-4 and TRBJ2-7; D gene uncertain. The J call is in doubt because the DNA end fits TRBJ2-1 better. The CDR3 is 12 residues long. This CDR3 reads CASSSVLSEQFF. CDR3 in DNA: TGTGCCAGCTCGTCGGTGTTGAGTGAGCAGTTCTTC.

This clonotype appeared a single time. The chain joins TRBV27 to TRBJ2-1; the match to TRBD1 covers 7 bases. The CDR3 runs to 15 residues. Germline trimming cut 5 bases from V and 3 bases from J; bases unmatched to any gene: 7. The V gene's germline CDR1 is MNHEY and CDR2 SMNVEV (reference sequence). CDR3 loop: CASSRRGSGYNEQFF. CDR3 nucleotide sequence: TGTGCCAGCAGTCGCAGGGGGTCAGGCTACAATGAGCAGTTCTTC.

This chain links TRBV7-9 with TRBJ1-3; TRBD1 aligns across 9 bases. Per germline, CDR1 SEHNR and CDR2 FQNEAQ (reference sequence). The CDR3 contains 18 residues. The V and J ends lost 5 bases and 4 bases, in that order; junction bases with no gene match: 15. CDR3 protein: CASSAQPGQGTEGNTIYF. CDR3 sequence (DNA): TGTGCCAGCAGCGCCCAACCGGGACAGGGTACGGAAGGAAACACCATATATTTT.

This clonotype was counted a few times. The chain recombines TRBV14 with TRBJ2-5; D remains unclear. Germline V CDR1 and CDR2: SGHDN, FVKESK. The CDR3 extends over 14 amino acids. Trimming left V 4 bases short and J 4 bases short, with 13 bases between. CDR3 sequence (DNA): TGTGCCAGCAGCCCAGCAAGGTTCCGAGAGACCCAGTACTTC. Translation: CASSPARFRETQYF.

The chain has TRBV28 and TRBJ1-2; D is possibly TRBD1 (6 bases). Trimming stripped 3 bases from V and 8 bases from J, with 19 bases between. The CDR3 covers 15 residues. Germline loops: CDR1 MDHEN, CDR2 SYDVKM. The CDR3 spells CASSLRGALLLGYTF. CDR3 bases: TGTGCCAGCAGTTTGCGGGGGGCCTTACTCTTAGGCTACACCTTC.

A few counts support this clonotype. The rearrangement links TRBV24-1 to TRBJ2-3; 9 bases fit TRBD1. The ends lost 4 bases at V and 4 bases at J; junction bases unmatched: 8. Germline V gene lookup returns CDR1 KGHDR and CDR2 SFDVKD. This CDR3 is built from 16 residues. The DNA of the CDR3 is TGTGCCACCAGTGACCGGACAGGGGATGAAGCAGATACGCAGTATTTT. Translating gives CATSDRTGDEADTQYF.

V is TRBV5-1 and J is TRBJ2-1; D is unclear. The CDR3 length is 15 residues. Trimming left V 2 bases short and J 1 base short, with 10 bases between. Germline assignment: CDR1 SGHRS and CDR2 YFSETQ. CDR3 sequence (DNA): TGCGCCAGCAGCTTCGTACGGAGTTCCTACAATGAGCAGTTCTTC. It is translated as CASSFVRSSYNEQFF.

V is TRBV5-1 and J is TRBJ2-7, with 7 bases that match TRBD2. The J segment lost 0 bases and the V segment lost 3 bases, leaving 12 bases of the junction unmatched. The CDR3 loop spans 17 amino acids. Germline lookup yields CDR1 SGHRS and CDR2 YFSETQ. The CDR3 DNA reads as TGCGCCAGCAGCTCCCAGGCCGGGTCGGGGGGCTCCTACGAGCAGTACTTC. This translates into CASSSQAGSGGSYEQYF.